A single sample gave rise to the 23 T cell receptor beta chains below, sequenced in a study of shared clonotypes between healthy human individuals. Sequenced by immunoSEQ multiplex PCR; TCRdb stores in-frame clones only, minus some. Of some 1.1 million clones in the sample, approximately 80% are singletons; the top ten hold approximately 0.95%. The sample comprised memory CD4+ T cells from PBMCs. Subset indicated: CD45RA-negative fraction. The receptor source for this set is a man aged 18 to 29 in good health. Some clones in this sample may be carry-over from other donors' samples.

Turning to this clone: It is likely a read error: a sequence one base away is far more abundant. Other DNA variants within this sample encode the same CDR3. The chain recombines TRBV7-9 with TRBJ1-1; 9 nucleotides match TRBD1. Germline CDR1 SEHNR, CDR2 FQNEAQ (reference sequence). The CDR3 runs to 15 residues. Written as DNA, the CDR3 is TGCGCCAGCAGCTTAGAGACAGGGGGGAACACTGAAGCTTTCTTT. As protein: CASSLETGGNTEAFF. Full variable domain (outside the CDR3, taken from reference TRBV7-9 and TRBJ1-1): DTGVSQNPRHKITKRGQNVTFRCDPISEHNRLYWYRQTLGQGPEFLTYFQNEAQLEKSRLLSDRFSAERPKGSFSTLEIQRTEQGDSAMYLCASSLETGGNTEAFFGQGTRLTVV.

This rearrangement joins TRBV11-2 to TRBJ2-6; possibly TRBD1 or TRBD2 for D (5 bases each). The CDR3 covers 17 residues. Per germline, CDR1 SGHAT and CDR2 FQNNGV. The V end lost 0 bases, the J end lost 4 bases, and 13 bases lay between the germline ends. The CDR3 region is CASSLDGTDAGANVLTF. For the CDR3, the DNA is TGTGCCAGCAGCTTAGATGGGACCGACGCAGGGGCCAACGTCCTGACTTTC. The full variable domain, its missing parts supplied by reference TRBV11-2 and TRBJ2-6, is EAGVAQSPRYKIIEKRQSVAFWCNPISGHATLYWYQQILGQGPKLLIQFQNNGVVDDSQLPKDRFSAERLKGVDSTLKIQPAKLEDSAVYLCASSLDGTDAGANVLTFGAGSRLTVL.

This chain links TRBV9 with TRBJ2-7; no definite D call. CDR1 SGDLS and CDR2 YYNGEE come from the germline V gene. The CDR3 runs to 13 residues. With 0 bases removed from V and 5 bases from J, the gap between germline ends came to 9 bases. The CDR3 sequence is CASSVGPTNEQYF. CDR3 DNA sequence: TGTGCCAGCAGCGTAGGCCCCACCAACGAGCAGTACTTC.

This rearrangement joins TRBV11-3 to TRBJ2-1; 8 bases line up with TRBD2. CDR1 is SGHNT, CDR2 YENEEA, per germline. V was pared by 5 bases and J by 0 bases, with 6 bases of the junction left unmatched. CDR3 length equals 16 residues. The CDR3 region is CASSPGLGSSYNEQFF. CDR3 DNA sequence: TGTGCCAGCAGCCCGGGACTAGGTAGCTCCTACAATGAGCAGTTCTTC.

This chain links TRBV6-5 with TRBJ2-1; a weak D match, TRBD2 (5 bases). Looked up from germline, CDR1 is MNHEY and CDR2 is SVGAGI. Trimming pared 5 bases from V and 4 bases from J, leaving 15 bases between. The CDR3 runs 15 residues. CDR3 residues: CASSPAEKVYNEQFF. The CDR3 DNA follows: TGTGCCAGCAGTCCAGCGGAGAAAGTATACAATGAGCAGTTCTTC.

This chain uses TRBV28 with TRBJ2-7; weak D call: TRBD1 (6 bases). The CDR3 extends over 13 amino acids. V was cut by 6 bases and J by 2 bases, with 11 bases left in between. Per the germline V gene, CDR1 is MDHEN and CDR2 is SYDVKM. This CDR3 reads CASRKQGPYEQYF. The CDR3 coding sequence is TGTGCCAGCAGAAAACAGGGACCCTACGAGCAGTACTTC.

The V gene is TRBV15, the J gene TRBJ2-2; 9 nucleotides match TRBD2. Germline CDR1 is LNHNV and CDR2 is YYDKDF (reference sequence). The CDR3 extends over 14 amino acids. The V and J ends lost 6 bases and 8 bases, in that order; junction bases with no gene match: 7. CDR3 nucleotide sequence: TGTGCCACCAGGGCGGGAGGGTCCGAGGGGGAGCTGTTTTTT. It yields the protein CATRAGGSEGELFF.

About this clone: The junction departs from the called germline gene at one end, perhaps through a read error. The rearrangement links TRBV18 to TRBJ2-3; 12 nucleotides match TRBD2. Germline CDR1 is KGHSH and CDR2 is LQKENI. The CDR3 is 16 residues long. The CDR3 loop is CASSPPTSGSGDTQYF. DNA for the CDR3: TGTGCCAGCTCGCCACCGACTAGCGGGAGTGGAGATACGCAGTATTTT.

This sequence joins TRBV2 and TRBJ1-2, with a weak D call TRBD1 (6 bases). Trimming left V 2 bases short and J 6 bases short, with 7 bases between. Germline CDR1 and CDR2: SNHLY and FYNNEI. This CDR3 has 12 residues. CDR3 protein: CASSEQGNGYTF. The CDR3 DNA sequence: TGTGCCAGCAGTGAACAGGGGAATGGCTACACCTTC.

The chain employs TRBV14 and TRBJ2-1, with TRBD2 matching over 12 bases. V lost 0 bases, J lost 7 bases, and 4 bases stayed unmatched. Germline loops: CDR1 SGHDN, CDR2 FVKESK. The CDR3 has 16 residues. CDR3 DNA: TGTGCCAGCAGCCAAGAAACTAGCGGGAGGAGGAATGAGCAGTTCTTC. It encodes CASSQETSGRRNEQFF.

The chain uses TRBV15 and TRBJ2-7; 10 bases align to TRBD1. V shed 0 bases and J 4 bases; nucleotides not matched to a gene: 9. CDR3 length equals 17 residues. Germline CDR1 and CDR2: LNHNV and YYDKDF (reference sequence). The CDR3 protein is CATSREVSAGQGYEQYF. The CDR3 DNA sequence: TGTGCCACCAGCAGAGAGGTCTCAGCGGGACAGGGGTACGAGCAGTACTTC.

The CDR3 region has the DNA TGTGCCAGCAGCCCCGGGACTAGAATCAATGAGCAGTTCTTC. Its translation: CASSPGTRINEQFF. V usage is TRBV13 and J usage is TRBJ2-1; 8 nucleotides match TRBD2. Germline CDR1 and CDR2: PRHDT and FYEKMQ (reference sequence). CDR3 length equals 14 residues. After removal of 5 bases from V and 6 bases from J, the junction contained 6 bases not matched to a gene.

The J gene is TRBJ1-3, the V gene TRBV5-6; 7 nucleotides line up with TRBD1. The CDR3 is 16 residues long. The germline CDR1 and CDR2 sequences are SGHDT and YYEEEE. The V and J ends lost 4 bases and 3 bases, in that order; junction bases with no gene match: 10. For the CDR3, the DNA is TGTGCCAGCAGCCTCCGGACAGGTAGCTTTGGAAACACCATATATTTT. Translated, it gives CASSLRTGSFGNTIYF.

This chain connects TRBV14 to TRBJ2-6; D not certain. This CDR3 is 18 amino acids long. V shed 2 bases and J shed 0 bases, with 14 bases lying between them. Germline lookup yields CDR1 SGHDN and CDR2 FVKESK. CDR3 DNA: TGTGCCAGCAGCCAATTTCCTGCAGGCACCTCTGGGGCCAACGTCCTGACTTTC. It translates to CASSQFPAGTSGANVLTF.

The CDR3 nucleotides read TGTGCCAGCAGCCCGCCGACACGATACTCCTATGGCTACACCTTC. It yields the protein CASSPPTRYSYGYTF. The chain links TRBV7-9 to TRBJ1-2, with unresolved D. Trimming stripped 5 bases from V and 4 bases from J, with 17 bases between. The CDR3 contains 15 residues. In germline, CDR1 is SEHNR, CDR2 FQNEAQ (reference sequence).

The J gene is TRBJ2-2, the V gene TRBV6-5, with 7 bases matching TRBD2. With 1 base clipped from V and 13 bases from J, the junction kept 3 bases outside the gene matches. Germline loops: CDR1 MNHEY, CDR2 SVGAGI. The CDR3 extends over 12 amino acids. The CDR3 region has the DNA TGTGCCAGCAGTTACTGGGGGGGAACGCTGTTTTTT. This sequence encodes CASSYWGGTLFF.

The chain joins TRBV5-4 to TRBJ2-3, with D possibly TRBD1 on 6 matching bases. Trimming removed 3 bases from V and 5 bases from J, with 7 bases in between. Germline assignment: CDR1 SGHNT and CDR2 YYREEE (reference sequence). The CDR3 covers 12 residues. The CDR3 nucleotides are TGTGCCAGCAGCTCACAGGGAGATACGCAGTATTTT. It is translated as CASSSQGDTQYF.

The chain is built from TRBV7-2 and TRBJ2-1; D unclear. The germline V gene has CDR1 SGHTA and CDR2 FQGNSA. The CDR3 sequence is 15 residues long. With 0 bases removed from V and 1 base from J, the gap between germline ends came to 7 bases. CDR3 coding DNA: TGTGCCAGCAGCTTAGCAGGCGTATCCTACAATGAGCAGTTCTTC. Encoded protein: CASSLAGVSYNEQFF.

In the case of this clone: At the DNA level, this CDR3 is encoded by other sequences in the same sample as well. In nucleotides, the CDR3 is TGTGCCAGCAGCGTAGACTCGAGCTCCTACAATGAGCAGTTCTTC. Translating it yields CASSVDSSSYNEQFF. J is TRBJ2-1 and V is TRBV9, with D unresolved. Germline V gene lookup returns CDR1 SGDLS and CDR2 YYNGEE. The CDR3 length is 15 residues. V was pared by 0 bases and J by 0 bases, with 7 bases between.

The rearrangement links TRBV5-1 to TRBJ2-7; the D gene could be TRBD1 or TRBD2 (6 bases each). Trimming pared 0 bases from V and 6 bases from J, leaving 16 bases between. This CDR3 is 15 amino acids long. The germline CDR1 and CDR2 sequences are SGHRS and YFSETQ. CDR3 sequence reads: CASSLGPGARFEQYF. CDR3 DNA sequence: TGCGCCAGCAGCTTGGGCCCGGGGGCGCGGTTCGAGCAGTACTTC.

This clone was counted once. The genes are TRBV5-6 and TRBJ2-7; 10 nucleotides line up with TRBD1. The CDR3 is made up of 16 amino acids. Germline V gene data show CDR1 as SGHDT and CDR2 as YYEEEE. The junction had 13 bases not matched to a gene; V was cut back by 7 bases and J by 3 bases. For the CDR3, the DNA is TGTGCCAGCCTTACCCGCCCAGGGACAGGGGACTACGAGCAGTACTTC. This sequence encodes CASLTRPGTGDYEQYF.

As regards this clone: The sample carries other DNA sequences with the same CDR3. This rearrangement joins TRBV29-1 to TRBJ1-1, with D possibly matching TRBD1 (6 bases). Trimming stripped 6 bases from V and 1 base from J, with 9 bases between. Germline-derived CDR1 and CDR2 are SQVTM and ANQGSEA. The CDR3 totals 12 residues. The CDR3 loop is CSVKQGNTEAFF. CDR3 in DNA: TGCAGCGTCAAACAGGGGAACACTGAAGCTTTCTTT.

A single count supports this clone. The rearrangement uses TRBV2 and TRBJ1-6; the D is unclear. Germline CDR1 is SNHLY and CDR2 is FYNNEI. Trimming shortened V by 4 bases and J by 9 bases, and 10 bases separated the two germline ends. The CDR3 is made up of 13 amino acids. CDR3 protein: CASSGGMGSPLHF. In DNA, the CDR3 is TGTGCCAGCAGTGGTGGGATGGGTTCACCCCTCCACTTT.